This paragraph covers one TCR beta chain sequence. What it recognizes is unknown. 60 Vbeta and 13 Jbeta primers were used in PCR. Measured with immunoSEQ multiplex PCR; TCRdb has only the in-frame clones, and not every one. Of about 120,000 clones listed, 79% were seen once; the top ten hold about 4.5%. This specimen comes from a study of cytomegalovirus exposure and HLA in healthy donors. General study findings and limits: Across all donors, roughly uniform sequencing depth was an assumption of the presence/absence analyses. V- and J-gene trimming of TCR beta was linked (in a later analysis) to a missense DCLRE1C variant. The authors excluded some V segments, including TRBV6-2 and TRBV6-3, as indistinguishable. Per a prior analysis, the majority of TCR beta V segments were productive roughly 90% or roughly 30% of the time.

Trimming took off 6 bases at V and 2 bases at J, with 9 bases between the two ends. The germline CDR1 and CDR2 sequences are LGHNA and YNFKEQ. The CDR3 runs to 13 residues. V usage is TRBV4-2 and J usage is TRBJ2-3, with TRBD2 as a possible D gene (5 bases). This TCR came from a man aged 25 to 45 in good health and CMV-seropositive. The sample was PBMCs. The CDR3 protein is CASSSGDTDTQYF. The DNA of the CDR3 is TGTGCCAGCAGTTCCGGGGACACAGATACGCAGTATTTT.